The clone carrying this T cell receptor (beta chain) was detected once. Its antigen is currently unknown. This entry is derived from a study of graft-versus-host responses after intestinal transplantation. Study details: Recipients had transplants, and these were multivisceral, liver-intestinal, or isolated intestinal.

The CDR3 extends over 12 amino acids. Trimming left V 4 bases short and J 5 bases short, with 11 bases between. Germline V lookup: CDR1 GTSNPN, CDR2 SVGIG (reference sequence). The assay was immunoSEQ multiplex PCR, and TCRdb's table has in-frame clones only and misses some. The table records about 92,000 clones, about 93% of them present only once. General observations from the study: Within allografts, high graft-versus-host to host-versus-graft clonal ratios were seen among patients with graft-donor T cell macrochimerism. Researchers found peak circulating GvH clone levels linked to early post-transplant HvG declines.

The source was unstimulated CD8+ T cells sorted from spleen or lymph node cells, collected before intestinal transplant. The chain combines TRBV30 with TRBJ2-5; maybe TRBD2 (6 bases). This sequence was found in a human donor who received an intestinal transplant. This CDR3 is CAWTGDAETQYF. In nucleotides, the CDR3 is TGTGCCTGGACGGGGGACGCGGAGACCCAGTACTTC.